Ten or more counts support the clone carrying this T cell receptor (beta chain). Its specificity is unknown. This record comes from a study of T cells in Graves' hyperthyroidism and ophthalmopathy. Germline V lookup: CDR1 MGHDK, CDR2 SYGVNS. V was pared by 2 bases and J by 5 bases, with 6 bases between. There are 12 residues in the CDR3. Whole-study results and caveats: Among thyroid clonotypes expanded above 0.001, most also appeared in blood. Ophthalmopathy was model-predicted a median roughly 6.2 months pre-onset.

Ahead of any ophthalmopathy symptoms, the blood sample was obtained at the first diagnosis of hyperthyroidism. RNA transcripts gave rise to amplified TCR beta CDR3 regions. The study used the HTBI primer set for a first-round RT-PCR of the TCR CDR3. TCRdb re-derived calls from the multiplex PCR reads in MiXCR, one entry per CDR3 protein. The table has 300,000 to 450,000 distinct CDR3 sequences, 13% seen once; the top ten hold 20%. The source material was blood. This TCR was recovered from a man aged 25 to 40 with Graves' hyperthyroidism that later progressed to Graves' ophthalmopathy. The chain couples TRBV25-1 to TRBJ1-1; no definite D call. In DNA form, the CDR3 reads TGTGCCAGCAGTGAAGTAGGAACTGAAGCTTTCTTT. Residues: CASSEVGTEAFF.